These 7 T cell receptor beta chains originate from one sample sequenced in a study of response to subunit inactivated influenza vaccine. TCRdb analysed the RT-PCR reads with MiXCR anew, one entry per CDR3 protein. Of 500,000 to 600,000 distinct CDR3 sequences listed, approximately 11% are singletons. Another study also made use of these data, one on T cells expressing NK-cell markers. That work states: The TCR beta cDNA came from 5'RACE template switching with UMIs.

Source: PBMCs from blood, taken on the day of vaccination. The receptors here all came from a man aged 50-60 years who received an inactivated influenza vaccine.

The V and J genes are TRBV23-1 and TRBJ2-2; the D gene is possibly TRBD1 (6 bases). TRBV23-1 is sorted into the ORF group, with uncertain function. Deletions cut 2 bases from V and 7 bases from J, with 14 bases between. This CDR3 has 15 amino acids. CDR3 sequence (DNA): TGCGCCAGCAGTCAACCGGGACACACCGTCGGGGAGCTGTTTTTT. Its translation: CASSQPGHTVGELFF.

Many counts were recorded for this clonotype. The V and J genes are TRBV28 and TRBJ2-7; a possible D gene is TRBD1 (5 bases). V dropped 6 bases and J dropped 6 bases, with 15 bases sitting between them. Germline V lookup: CDR1 MDHEN, CDR2 SYDVKM. CDR3 length: 13 amino acids. The CDR3 region has the DNA TGTGCCAGCAGCCCAGGGTACTGGAGCGAGCAGTACTTC. Translation: CASSPGYWSEQYF.

This clonotype came up a few times. J is TRBJ2-7 and V is TRBV3-1; TRBD2 matches 8 bases. CDR3 size: 15 residues. In germline, CDR1 is LGHDT, CDR2 YNNKEL (reference sequence). Germline trimming cut 1 base from V and 4 bases from J; bases unmatched to any gene: 6. The CDR3, as DNA: TGTGCCAGCAGCCAAGTAGCCAGCGGGGGTTACGAGCAGTACTTC. This translates into CASSQVASGGYEQYF.

This clonotype was counted at least ten times. V usage is TRBV5-8 and J usage is TRBJ1-2, with a tentative D call TRBD1 (5 bases). Germline loops: CDR1 SGHTS, CDR2 YDEGEE. V lost 5 bases and J 2 bases, leaving 16 bases between the germline ends. The CDR3 has 15 amino acids. CDR3 DNA sequence: TGTGCCAGCAGTCACCCCAGTCGGGGGAACTATGGCTACACCTTC. Translated, it gives CASSHPSRGNYGYTF.

This clonotype was detected once. This chain connects TRBV12-3 or TRBV12-4 to TRBJ2-7, with D unclear. V lost 2 bases to trimming and J lost 6 bases, with 8 bases between them. The CDR3 is 12 residues long. This chain's CDR3 is CASSLHIVEQYF. The CDR3 bases are TGTGCCAGCAGTTTACATATAGTCGAGCAGTACTTC.

The sample holds a few counts of this clonotype. V gene TRBV5-1 combines with J gene TRBJ2-3, with 7 bases matching TRBD1. The V gene's germline CDR1 is SGHRS and CDR2 YFSETQ. V dropped 4 bases and J dropped 1; count of bases not matched to a gene: 3. The CDR3 is made up of 14 amino acids. CDR3 in amino acids: CASSKGQGTDTQYF. In DNA form, the CDR3 reads TGCGCCAGCAGCAAAGGACAGGGCACAGATACGCAGTATTTT.

The V call is TRBV4-3, the J call TRBJ2-5; 10 bases map to TRBD2. V trimming: 1 base; J trimming: 1 base; junction bases outside the gene matches: 6. Germline values: CDR1 LGHNA, CDR2 YSLEER. The CDR3 covers 17 residues. The CDR3 region has the DNA TGCGCCAGCAGCCAAGTGTTACTAGCGGGGTTCCAAGAGACCCAGTACTTC. Translating gives CASSQVLLAGFQETQYF.